This is a list of T cell receptor beta chains from one sample in a study of OX40 agonist ivuxolimab in advanced cancers. Produced via immunoSEQ multiplex PCR; TCRdb's table is partial and in-frame only. The data show 65,000 to 95,000 clones, about four fifths seen once. Specimen: CD4+ or CD8+ T cells sorted from blood, collected in a trial of the OX40 agonist ivuxolimab. These receptors were collected from an adult with an advanced solid tumor such as melanoma, head and neck, liver or kidney cancer. CDR3s include the opening cysteine and the closing phenylalanine or tryptophan. The order of the fields is V gene, clone size, D gene, J gene, CDR3 DNA, CDR3 protein. A D gene is named only where the DNA matches it firmly. Part of the rows lack a size; the others show once, few, many or a class for expanded clones.

TRBV28	-	-	TRBJ2-2	TGTGCCAGCATTGAGGGGGGGAACACCGGGGAGCTGTTTTTT	CASIEGGNTGELFF
TRBV5-8	-	-	TRBJ1-2	TGTGCCAGCAGCTTGGGGGAGGTGCGGATTGGCTACACCTTC	CASSLGEVRIGYTF
TRBV28	-	TRBD1	TRBJ1-2	TGTGCCAGCAGTTACAGGGGGCATGGCTATGGCTACACCTTC	CASSYRGHGYGYTF
TRBV7-2	-	-	TRBJ2-1	TGTGCCAGCAGCTTAGGGGTAGGGGCCTACAATGAGCAGTTCTTC	CASSLGVGAYNEQFF
TRBV19	-	-	TRBJ2-3	TGTGCCAGTAGCCCGAAAAGGGGGGCAGATACGCAGTATTTT	CASSPKRGADTQYF
TRBV6-5	-	TRBD1	TRBJ1-5	TGTGCCAGCAGTAAGGGACAGGGACTCAATCAGCCCCAGCATTTT	CASSKGQGLNQPQHF
TRBV4-3	-	-	TRBJ2-3	TGCGCCAGCAGCCAAGATCAGGAGGCCGCCCAAGATACGCAGTATTTT	CASSQDQEAAQDTQYF
TRBV10-3	-	-	TRBJ2-2	TGTGCCATCAGTGAACCGGGACTGAACACCGGGGAGCTGTTTTTT	CAISEPGLNTGELFF
TRBV7-9	-	TRBD1	TRBJ1-4	TGTGCCAGCAGTTCGCCGCATGGACAGGCACTGAATGAAAAACTGTTTTTT	CASSSPHGQALNEKLFF
TRBV6-5	few	-	TRBJ1-2	TGTGCCAGCAGTAAGTGGTCAGGACAGAGCTATGGCTACACCTTC	CASSKWSGQSYGYTF
TRBV7-9	once	TRBD2	TRBJ2-3	TGTGCCAGCAGGGCGCCTAGCGGAAGCACAGATACGCAGTATTTT	CASRAPSGSTDTQYF
TRBV5-6	-	-	TRBJ2-3	TGTGCCAGCAGCTTGAAAGGCGGAAGTTCCACAGATACGCAGTATTTT	CASSLKGGSSTDTQYF
TRBV28	-	-	TRBJ1-4	TGTGCCAGCAGTTTACGGGGAAAACTGTTTTTT	CASSLRGKLFF
TRBV29-1	-	-	TRBJ2-1	TGCAGCGTTATCTCCGGGACATCTTCCTACAATGAGCAGTTCTTC	CSVISGTSSYNEQFF
TRBV4-2	once	TRBD1	TRBJ2-3	TGTGCCAGCAGCTTGCGACAGGGGGCAGGGGATACGCAGTATTTT	CASSLRQGAGDTQYF
TRBV7-2	-	TRBD2	TRBJ2-3	TGTGCCAGCAGCGCAGCGGGGGGCGGCACAGATACGCAGTATTTT	CASSAAGGGTDTQYF
TRBV5-8	-	-	TRBJ2-5	TGTGCCAGCAGCTTTGACACCCAAGAGACCCAGTACTTC	CASSFDTQETQYF
TRBV28	once	-	TRBJ2-7	TGTGCCAGCAGTACGTCCGGGACAATGTACGAGCAGTACTTC	CASSTSGTMYEQYF
TRBV5-1	-	-	TRBJ2-5	TGCGCCAGCAGCTTGGACGGTTTAGCGGAGACCCAGTACTTC	CASSLDGLAETQYF
TRBV4-2	-	-	TRBJ2-2	TGTGCCAGCAGCCAAGATTCCGGGGAGCTGTTTTTT	CASSQDSGELFF
TRBV25-1	-	TRBD1	TRBJ1-1	TGTGCCAGCCTGGGGGACAGGGGTGTTGCCACTGAAGCTTTCTTT	CASLGDRGVATEAFF
TRBV19	-	-	TRBJ1-2	TGTGCCAGTAGTATAGTAGGCCGGACCTATGGCTACACCTTC	CASSIVGRTYGYTF
TRBV30	-	TRBD1	TRBJ1-4	TGTGCCTGGACCTCCGGACAGGGCTTTAAACTGTTTTTT	CAWTSGQGFKLFF
TRBV6-5	-	-	TRBJ1-1	TGTGCCAGCAGTTACGGGTATTATTCCAACACTGAAGCTTTCTTT	CASSYGYYSNTEAFF
TRBV4-3	once	-	TRBJ2-1	TGCGCCAGCAGCCCCCATGGGGCCCCCCCTGGAAATGAGCAGTTCTTC	CASSPHGAPPGNEQFF
TRBV4-2	few	-	TRBJ1-1	TGTGCCAGCAGCCCCGCGTCGGTCGGTGGAACTGAAGCTTTCTTT	CASSPASVGGTEAFF
TRBV5-4	-	TRBD2	TRBJ2-1	TGTGCCAGCAGCTTAGGAGCGGGGGGGCCGGCCTACAATGAGCAGTTCTTC	CASSLGAGGPAYNEQFF
TRBV29-1	-	-	TRBJ2-5	TGCAGCGTTGATCTGAGGGCCCAGGGGACCCAGTACTTC	CSVDLRAQGTQYF
TRBV7-2	-	TRBD1	TRBJ1-2	TGTGCCAGCAGCCCGACAGGGGGCGGGGGCTACACCTTC	CASSPTGGGGYTF
TRBV7-8	-	TRBD1	TRBJ1-4	TGTGCCAGCAGCATTGGACAGGGCGGCGAAAAACTGTTTTTT	CASSIGQGGEKLFF
TRBV9	-	-	TRBJ1-3	TGTGCCAGCAGCCCGCAGAGCTCTGGAAACACCATATATTTT	CASSPQSSGNTIYF
TRBV4-3	-	-	TRBJ2-7	TGCGCCAGCAGCCAACGGACGGGTTACGAGCAGTACTTC	CASSQRTGYEQYF
TRBV11-2	-	-	TRBJ1-4	TGTGCCAGCAGCTTAGTAACAGGGAATGAAAAACTGTTTTTT	CASSLVTGNEKLFF
TRBV5-8	-	-	TRBJ1-1	TGTGCCAGCAGCTTGTGGGGGAACACTGAAGCTTTCTTT	CASSLWGNTEAFF
TRBV10-1	-	TRBD1	TRBJ2-5	TGCGCCAGCAGTGACCCTGGACAGGGAGGCACGGAGACCCAGTACTTC	CASSDPGQGGTETQYF
TRBV28	-	TRBD2	TRBJ2-7	TGTGCCAGCAGTGGAGCGGGGGGGACACGCGAGCAGTACTTC	CASSGAGGTREQYF
TRBV7-9	few	-	TRBJ1-4	TGTGCCAGCAGCTTTTCAAGTGAGGAAAAACTGTTTTTT	CASSFSSEEKLFF
TRBV28	-	-	TRBJ2-3	TGTGCCAGCAACAGGGATATAGATACGCAGTATTTT	CASNRDIDTQYF
TRBV7-3	-	-	TRBJ2-3	TGTGCCAGCAGCTTAACTAGCGTGCCAGATACGCAGTATTTT	CASSLTSVPDTQYF
TRBV7-9	-	-	TRBJ2-3	TGTGCCAGCAGCTTAAAGGGGATGAGAACAGATACGCAGTATTTT	CASSLKGMRTDTQYF
TRBV9	-	-	TRBJ2-2	TGTGCCAGCAGCGTACTTACCACGAACACCGGGGAGCTGTTTTTT	CASSVLTTNTGELFF
TRBV5-1	-	-	TRBJ2-7	TGCGCCAGCAGCTTGGTAGCGGCTACTACCTACGAGCAGTACTTC	CASSLVAATTYEQYF
TRBV6-5	few	-	TRBJ2-3	TGTGCCAGCCATCACGCAGATACGCAGTATTTT	CASHHADTQYF
TRBV28	-	TRBD2	TRBJ2-1	TGTGCCAGCATCGGACTAGCGGGAGTATTTAGAAATGAGCAGTTCTTC	CASIGLAGVFRNEQFF
TRBV5-4	-	-	TRBJ2-1	TGTGCCAGCAGCCCGTTACAGGGAAGATACTACAATGAGCAGTTCTTC	CASSPLQGRYYNEQFF
TRBV9	few	-	TRBJ1-5	TGTGCCAGCAGCGTAGGATCTAATTGGGGTAGCAATCAGCCCCAGCATTTT	CASSVGSNWGSNQPQHF
TRBV6-1	-	TRBD1	TRBJ1-1	TGTGCCAGCAGATCTCCGGGACAGGGCACTGAAGCTTTCTTT	CASRSPGQGTEAFF
TRBV7-2	few	-	TRBJ1-4	TGTGCCAGCAGCCTCAGGGGAAGCGGGGCAACTAATGAAAAACTGTTTTTT	CASSLRGSGATNEKLFF
TRBV4-3	once	TRBD1	TRBJ1-6	TGCGCCAGCAGCCAAGAGGCGGACCAGACAGGGGCGGATTCACCCCTCCACTTT	CASSQEADQTGADSPLHF
TRBV6-5	-	TRBD1	TRBJ1-2	TGTGCCAGCAACAACGGGGACAGGGCTGGCTATGGCTACACCTTC	CASNNGDRAGYGYTF
TRBV5-1	-	-	TRBJ2-1	TGCGCCAGCAGCTTGGATGTCGGCAGATTGGTTGGCAATGAGCAGTTCTTC	CASSLDVGRLVGNEQFF
TRBV29-1	-	-	TRBJ1-4	TGCAGCGCAGAACAGGGAGGAAGAGAAAAACTGTTTTTT	CSAEQGGREKLFF
TRBV15	-	-	TRBJ2-7	TGTGCCACCAGCAGAGATAGGGGGATTAGCTCCTACGAGCAGTACTTC	CATSRDRGISSYEQYF
TRBV11-2	once	TRBD1	TRBJ2-7	TGTGCCAGCAGCCCATACAGGGGTCCCTACGAGCAGTACTTC	CASSPYRGPYEQYF
TRBV15	-	-	TRBJ2-1	TGTGCCACCAGCGAATACAATGAGCAGTTCTTC	CATSEYNEQFF